The present entry profiles one T cell receptor (beta chain) with its context. This sample is drawn from a study of blood T cell repertoires in COVID-19. The study assigned cohorts using participant-reported clinical history. Two negative PCRs, clearance, or symptom resolution characterized the recovered Cohort 3 donors. CDR1 and CDR2 (germline): SGHNT, YYREEE (reference sequence). CDR3 length: 15 residues. V lost 5 bases to trimming and J lost 0 bases; unmatched junction nucleotides: 5. In the original workflow: Amplification of reference gene primers provided the estimated nucleated cell counts. Using immunoSEQ multiplex PCR, the repertoire was profiled, and TCRdb retains in-frame clones only, with some absent. V, J and clone size derive from that table, while D and trimming were established from the DNA sequence. Of 250,000 to 300,000 clones listed, 86% are singletons.

Material for sequencing was PBMCs or T cells enriched from blood (not recorded which). This receptor was identified in a man between 18 and 35 years old who had recovered from COVID-19. V and J are TRBV5-4 and TRBJ1-1, with 9 nucleotides matching TRBD1. The CDR3 protein is CASSRTGDLNTEAFF. The DNA for the CDR3 is TGTGCCAGCAGTCGGACAGGGGACCTGAACACTGAAGCTTTCTTT.